Each of the 16 T cell receptor beta chains below was sequenced from the same sample in a study of blood T cells in healthy people across ages. Then a second PCR, running roughly 7 to 11 cycles, was carried out with a sample-barcoded 5' primer and a J-beta primer mix. TCRdb redid the calling of the 5' RACE reads with MiXCR, one entry per CDR3 protein. This sample has about 1,400,000 distinct CDR3 sequences, with roughly 45% found just once. Sequencing was performed on blood. These TCRs come from a woman aged 18-30 years in good health.

This clonotype was seen only a few times. This rearrangement joins TRBV10-3 to TRBJ2-7; the match to TRBD1 covers 9 bases. The ends lost 4 bases at V and 3 bases at J; junction bases unmatched: 7. Germline CDR1 ENHRY, CDR2 SYGVKD. This CDR3 region has 15 residues. The CDR3 region has the DNA TGTGCCATCAGTGGGAGACAGGGGGAAAACTACGAGCAGTACTTC. It yields the protein CAISGRQGENYEQYF.

On this clonotype itself: A read error may account for a junction end that differs from germline. The chain couples TRBV12-3 or TRBV12-4 to TRBJ1-1; D unclear. This CDR3 is 11 amino acids long. The DNA for the CDR3 is TGTGCCCGCAGTTTTAATACTGAAGCTTTCTTT. Its protein is CARSFNTEAFF.

The chain is built from TRBV6-5 and TRBJ2-1; 7 bases match TRBD2. V shed 2 bases and J 9 bases; nucleotides not matched to a gene: 10. Germline assignment: CDR1 MNHEY and CDR2 SVGAGI. The CDR3 has 15 residues. The CDR3 bases are TGTGCCAGCAGTTACGGCGGGAGCTTGGTAGGTGAGCAGTTCTTC. Translated, it gives CASSYGGSLVGEQFF.

V and J are TRBV20-1 and TRBJ2-5; TRBD2 might be the D (6 bases). The CDR3 contains 14 residues. V was shortened by 3 bases and J by 11 bases, with 22 bases between the two germline ends. Germline CDR1 reads DFQATT; CDR2 reads SNEGSKA (reference sequence). In DNA, the CDR3 is TGCAGTGCTAGGGGGGAGGTCTCCTACAATGAGCAGTACTTC. Translating it yields CSARGEVSYNEQYF.

The V gene is TRBV3-1, the J gene TRBJ1-4; no firm D call. Trimming stripped 3 bases from V and 7 bases from J, with 6 bases between. Germline V gives CDR1 LGHDT, CDR2 YNNKEL (reference sequence). The CDR3 has 12 amino acids. This CDR3 reads CASSHTSEKLFF. The CDR3 DNA is TGTGCCAGCAGCCACACGAGTGAAAAACTGTTTTTT.

This sequence joins TRBV6-6 and TRBJ2-4, with 10 nucleotides matching TRBD2. CDR1 and CDR2 (germline): MNHNY, SVGAGI (reference sequence). The J segment lost 8 bases and the V segment lost 5 bases, leaving 6 bases of the junction unmatched. There are 14 residues in the CDR3. CDR3: CASSHKREGHIQYF. The CDR3, as DNA: TGTGCCAGCAGTCATAAGCGGGAGGGCCACATTCAGTACTTC.

The CDR3 DNA is TGTGCCAGCAGTTTCGGACTAGCGGCATTTACCGGGGAGCTGTTTTTT. Translated, it gives CASSFGLAAFTGELFF. The chain uses TRBV27 and TRBJ2-2; 10 positions match TRBD2. The CDR3 covers 16 residues. Trimming cost V 3 bases and J 5 bases; bases outside gene matches: 6. From germline, CDR1 is MNHEY and CDR2 SMNVEV (reference sequence).

Only a few counts were recorded for this clonotype. This chain uses TRBV27 with TRBJ2-3; tentative D call: TRBD2 (6 bases). From germline, CDR1 is MNHEY and CDR2 SMNVEV (reference sequence). Trimming pared 3 bases from V and 2 bases from J, leaving 18 bases between. The CDR3 is made up of 17 amino acids. This CDR3 reads CASSLVGGTQPTDTQYF. CDR3 sequence (DNA): TGTGCCAGCAGTTTGGTGGGAGGTACCCAGCCCACAGATACGCAGTATTTT.

This clonotype was recorded a few times. The V and J genes are TRBV12-3 or TRBV12-4 and TRBJ2-6; 9 nucleotides match TRBD1. V lost 5 bases to trimming and J lost 0 bases; unmatched junction nucleotides: 5. CDR3 length equals 17 residues. CDR3 DNA sequence: TGTGCCAGCAGTCACGGGACAGGGAACTCTGGGGCCAACGTCCTGACTTTC. Translating it yields CASSHGTGNSGANVLTF.

CDR3 coding DNA: TGTGCCAGCAGTCCAGGGACCTATAAGGGCGCTGAAGCTTTCTTT. Amino acid sequence: CASSPGTYKGAEAFF. The genes are TRBV27 and TRBJ1-1, with a weak D call TRBD1 (5 bases). This CDR3 contains 15 residues. Germline CDR1 MNHEY, CDR2 SMNVEV (reference sequence). The ends were cut back, 5 bases at V and 6 bases at J, with 19 bases in the middle.

The chain recombines TRBV20-1 with TRBJ2-5, with TRBD1 as a possible D gene (5 bases). The length of the CDR3 is 13 residues. Trimming shortened V by 4 bases and J by 5 bases, and 14 bases separated the two germline ends. Germline CDR1 DFQATT, CDR2 SNEGSKA (reference sequence). As DNA, the CDR3 is TGCAGTGCTATCAGGGTGGAACAGGAGACCCAGTACTTC. This gives the protein CSAIRVEQETQYF.

The chain combines TRBV25-1 with TRBJ2-1; D might be TRBD1 or TRBD2, each matching 5 bases. V was pared by 8 bases and J by 4 bases, with 12 bases between. The CDR3 is 13 amino acids. Per germline, CDR1 MGHDK and CDR2 SYGVNS. The CDR3 here is CASFGTEYNEQFF. Here the CDR3 DNA reads TGTGCCAGCTTCGGGACGGAGTACAATGAGCAGTTCTTC.

The CDR3 region is CASSPPGEAFF. CDR3 in DNA: TGTGCCAGCAGCCCCCCGGGGGAAGCTTTCTTT. The rearrangement links TRBV6-2 or TRBV6-3 to TRBJ1-1, with D unresolved. V was clipped by 6 bases and J by 8 bases, with 10 bases between them. The CDR3 consists of 11 residues. Per the germline V gene, CDR1 is MNHEY and CDR2 is SVGEGT.

The sample holds a few counts of this clonotype. The rearrangement links TRBV12-3 or TRBV12-4 to TRBJ2-3; TRBD2 agrees at 15 bases. The length of the CDR3 is 16 residues. J was trimmed by 3 bases and V by 10 bases; bases with no gene match: 8. The CDR3 here is CATLPGLAGGTDTQYF. The CDR3 DNA is TGTGCCACCTTACCGGGACTAGCGGGAGGAACAGATACGCAGTATTTT.

The chain joins TRBV10-1 to TRBJ2-4, with D uncertain. Near its end, the DNA agrees better with TRBJ2-7, so the J call may be wrong. This CDR3 is 13 amino acids long. Per the germline V gene, CDR1 is WNHNN and CDR2 is SYGVQD (reference sequence). CDR3 sequence reads: CASPRRLYYEQYF. DNA for the CDR3: TGCGCCAGCCCCCGCAGATTATACTACGAGCAGTACTTC.

The V call is TRBV5-1, the J call TRBJ2-7, with D tentatively TRBD1 (6 bases). V was cut by 6 bases and J by 4 bases, with 20 bases left in between. Germline loops: CDR1 SGHRS, CDR2 YFSETQ. The CDR3 runs to 15 residues. The CDR3 reads CASTRQGTGSYEQYF. DNA for the CDR3: TGCGCCAGCACCCGTCAGGGGACGGGGAGTTACGAGCAGTACTTC.